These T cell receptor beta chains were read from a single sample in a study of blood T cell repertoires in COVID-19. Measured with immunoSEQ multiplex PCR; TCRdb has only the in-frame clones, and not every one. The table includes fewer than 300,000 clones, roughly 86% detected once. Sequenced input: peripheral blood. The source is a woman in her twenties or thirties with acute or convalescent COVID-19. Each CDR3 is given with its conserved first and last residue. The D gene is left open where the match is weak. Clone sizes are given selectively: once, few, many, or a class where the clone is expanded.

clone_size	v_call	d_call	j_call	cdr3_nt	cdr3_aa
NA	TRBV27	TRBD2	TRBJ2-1	TGTGCCAGCAAGTTTGGGCTAGCGGGGCTCGGGGTGTTCTTC	CASKFGLAGLGVFF
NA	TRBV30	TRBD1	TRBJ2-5	TGTGCCTGGAGTGTAATAAGAGGGGGCGAGACCCAGTACTTC	CAWSVIRGGETQYF
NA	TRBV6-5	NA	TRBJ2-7	TGTGCCAGCAGTTACGGGGGGACCTACGAGCAGTACTTC	CASSYGGTYEQYF
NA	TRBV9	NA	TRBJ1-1	TGTGCCAGCAGCGAGAGGGCGTTCGGGAGTGAAGCTTTCTTT	CASSERAFGSEAFF
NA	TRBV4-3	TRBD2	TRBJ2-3	TGCGCCAGCAGCCAAGCCCTAGCGGCAGATACGCAGTATTTT	CASSQALAADTQYF
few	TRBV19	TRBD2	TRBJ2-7	TGTGCCAGTAGAGGTGGGACTAGTGGGTCCGAGCAGTACTTC	CASRGGTSGSEQYF
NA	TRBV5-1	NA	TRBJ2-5	TGCGCCAGCAGCTTGGAGGGGGTCATCCAAGAGACCCAGTACTTC	CASSLEGVIQETQYF
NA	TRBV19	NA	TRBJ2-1	TGTGCCAGTAGTAGGTCAGGGAATTGGAATGAGCAGTTCTTC	CASSRSGNWNEQFF
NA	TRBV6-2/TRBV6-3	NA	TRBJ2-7	TGTGCCAGCAGTTACAACAGTCTCTACGAGCAGTACTTC	CASSYNSLYEQYF
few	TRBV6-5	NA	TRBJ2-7	TGTGCCAGCAGTTACGCGAAAGAGACCTACGAGCAGTACTTC	CASSYAKETYEQYF
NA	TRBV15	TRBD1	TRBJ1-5	TGTGCCACCAGCAGAATAGACAGGGATGGCAATCAGCCCCAGCATTTT	CATSRIDRDGNQPQHF
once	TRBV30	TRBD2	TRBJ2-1	TGTGCCTGGAGTGCACTAGCGGGATTCAATGAGCAGTTCTTC	CAWSALAGFNEQFF
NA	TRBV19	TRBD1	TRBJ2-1	TGTGCCAGTAGTATAAGACAGGGGGTAAATGAGCAGTTCTTC	CASSIRQGVNEQFF
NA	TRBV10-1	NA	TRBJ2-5	TGCGCCAGCAGTGAGATCTGGGGCAGGGTGCCCCAGTACTTC	CASSEIWGRVPQYF
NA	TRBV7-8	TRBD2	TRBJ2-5	TGTGCCAGCAGCACGGGACTAGCTTACGAGACCCAGTACTTC	CASSTGLAYETQYF
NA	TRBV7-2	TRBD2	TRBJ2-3	TGTGCCAGCAGCTCCCCGGGACTAGTCCGACCCCTTACAGATACGCAGTATTTT	CASSSPGLVRPLTDTQYF
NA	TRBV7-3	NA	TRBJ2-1	TGTGCCAGCAGCTTATCGGACTACCTCAATGAGCAGTTCTTC	CASSLSDYLNEQFF
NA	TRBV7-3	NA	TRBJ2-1	TGTGCCAGCAGCTTGAGTAGCGCCAACTCCTACAATGAGCAGTTCTTC	CASSLSSANSYNEQFF
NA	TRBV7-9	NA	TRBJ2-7	TGTGCCAGCTTAGGCGGGGAAACCTACGAGCAGTACTTC	CASLGGETYEQYF
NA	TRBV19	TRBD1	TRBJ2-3	TGTGCCAGTAGTCTTCCGGGACAGGGGGCAGATACGCAGTATTTT	CASSLPGQGADTQYF
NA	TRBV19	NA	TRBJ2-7	TGTGCCAGTAGTATGGACAAATACAACTCCTACGAGCAGTACTTC	CASSMDKYNSYEQYF
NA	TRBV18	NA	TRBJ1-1	TGTGCCAGCTCACCACAACAGGCGTTTGAAGCTTTCTTT	CASSPQQAFEAFF
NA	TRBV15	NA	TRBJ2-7	TGTGCCACCAGCAGAGATCTTGCGGGTACCGCCCGCGAGCAGTACTTC	CATSRDLAGTAREQYF
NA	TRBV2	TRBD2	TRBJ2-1	TGTGCCAGCACGAAAACTAGCGGGAGGGCCGTCAATGAGCAGTTCTTC	CASTKTSGRAVNEQFF
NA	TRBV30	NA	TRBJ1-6	TGTGCCTCGAGGCAGTATAATTCACCCCTCCACTTT	CASRQYNSPLHF
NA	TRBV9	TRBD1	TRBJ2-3	TGTGCCAGCAGCGTTTTCGGACAGGGGTCAGATACGCAGTATTTT	CASSVFGQGSDTQYF
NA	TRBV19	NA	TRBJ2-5	TGTGCCAGTAGTATCACCAGGGAGACCCAGTACTTC	CASSITRETQYF
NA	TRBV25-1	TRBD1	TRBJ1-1	TGTGCCAGCAGTGACCCACGAGACAGGGATACTGAAGCTTTCTTT	CASSDPRDRDTEAFF
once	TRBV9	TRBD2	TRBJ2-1	TGTGCCAGCAGCGTAGCTTCAGGACTAGCGGGAGGGCTAGTGCAGTTCTTC	CASSVASGLAGGLVQFF
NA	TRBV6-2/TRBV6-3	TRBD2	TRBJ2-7	TGTGCCAGCAGTTACTCTTCGCGGCTAGCGGGAACCTACGAGCAGTACTTC	CASSYSSRLAGTYEQYF
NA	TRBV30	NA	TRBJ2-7	TGTGCCTGGAGTGTCACCTATTCGGGCGAGCAGTACTTC	CAWSVTYSGEQYF
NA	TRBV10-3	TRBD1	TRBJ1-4	TGTGCCATCAGACAGGGGGCCTCTAGTGAAAAACTGTTTTTT	CAIRQGASSEKLFF
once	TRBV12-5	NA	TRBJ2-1	TGTGCTAGTGGTTTGGTCCCCCCAGTTTCGGGTGAGCAGTTCTTC	CASGLVPPVSGEQFF
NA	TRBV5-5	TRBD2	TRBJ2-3	TGTGCCAGCAGCTTGGCCGGGACTAGCGGGAGCACAGATACGCAGTATTTT	CASSLAGTSGSTDTQYF
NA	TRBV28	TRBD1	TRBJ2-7	TGTGCCAGCAGTACAACCGGGACAGGGATCTCCTACGAGCAGTACTTC	CASSTTGTGISYEQYF
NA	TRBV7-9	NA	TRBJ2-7	TGTGCCAGCAGCCCCACTAGAGCGGGGCAGTACTTC	CASSPTRAGQYF
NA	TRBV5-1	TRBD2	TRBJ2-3	TGCGCCAGCAGTTGGGGACTAGCGGGAGAGGATACGCAGTATTTT	CASSWGLAGEDTQYF
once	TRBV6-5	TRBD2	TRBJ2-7	TGTGCCAGCAGTTTCACTAGCGGCCCCTACGAGCAGTACTTC	CASSFTSGPYEQYF
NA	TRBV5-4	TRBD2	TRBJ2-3	TGTGCCAGCAGCCTAGCGGGAGGACGCACAGATACGCAGTATTTT	CASSLAGGRTDTQYF
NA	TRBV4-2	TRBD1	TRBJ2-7	TGTGCCAGCAGCCCCAGACAGGGGCCCTCCGAGCAGTACTTC	CASSPRQGPSEQYF
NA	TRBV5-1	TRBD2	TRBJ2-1	TGCGCCAGCAGCTTGGGCGGGAGGGTCCCGGGCCGTGAGCAGTTCTTC	CASSLGGRVPGREQFF
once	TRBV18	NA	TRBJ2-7	TGTGCCAGCTCACAACAGGGTGCAGGCTACGAGCAGTACTTC	CASSQQGAGYEQYF
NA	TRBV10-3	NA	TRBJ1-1	TGTGCCATCAGTGAGTCGGGAGGAAGCTTGAACACTGAAGCTTTCTTT	CAISESGGSLNTEAFF
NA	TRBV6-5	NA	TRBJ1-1	TGTGCCACCGCGCGGAGGTTAGGACCTGAAGCTTTCTTT	CATARRLGPEAFF
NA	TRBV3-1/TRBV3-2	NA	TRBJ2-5	TGTGCCAGCAGCCCTTGGGCGCAAGAGACCCAGTACTTC	CASSPWAQETQYF
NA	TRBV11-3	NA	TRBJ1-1	TGTGCCAGCAGCTTTAGCTGGAACACTGAAGCTTTCTTT	CASSFSWNTEAFF
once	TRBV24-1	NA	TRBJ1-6	TGTGCCACCAGTGATCGGGAGCCGCGGTGGAATTCACCCCTCCACTTT	CATSDREPRWNSPLHF
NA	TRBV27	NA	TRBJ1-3	TGTGCCAGCCGCCAGGGCCTCTCTGGAAACACCATATATTTT	CASRQGLSGNTIYF
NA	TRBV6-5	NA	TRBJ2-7	TGTGCCAGCAGCCAAGGACTCGTCAAGTACTTC	CASSQGLVKYF
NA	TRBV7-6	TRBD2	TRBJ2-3	TGTGCCAGCAGCTTAGCTCGGGGACTAGCGACAGATACGCAGTATTTT	CASSLARGLATDTQYF
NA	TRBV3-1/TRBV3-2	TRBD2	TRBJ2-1	TGTGCCAGCAGCCACCCAAGCGGGAGGCCCTACAATGAGCAGTTCTTC	CASSHPSGRPYNEQFF